A selection of T cell receptor beta chains follows, all from one sample in a study of T cell responses to AZD1222 COVID-19 vaccine. Using immunoSEQ multiplex PCR, the repertoire was profiled, and TCRdb retains in-frame clones only, with some absent. This sample has more than 150,000 clones, with approximately 90% found just once. The specimen comprised peripheral blood, sampled on day 0 of AZD1222 vaccination. The receptors derive from an adult in good health. Both conserved end residues are part of each CDR3. A D gene is named only where the DNA matches it firmly. Clone size, where shown, is once, few, many, or a class for clones that have expanded.

clone size	D gene	J gene	V gene	CDR3 DNA	CDR3 protein
NA	NA	TRBJ1-6	TRBV19	TGTGCCAGTAGTACGGGGTGGAGCTCCTATAATTCACCCCTCCACTTT	CASSTGWSSYNSPLHF
NA	TRBD2	TRBJ2-7	TRBV7-2	TGTGCCAGCAGCCCGGGGACTAGCGGGAACGGCGAGCAGTACTTC	CASSPGTSGNGEQYF
NA	NA	TRBJ1-2	TRBV27	TGTGCCAGCAGTCCCAGAGTGGGGGGCTGGGGCTACACCTTC	CASSPRVGGWGYTF
NA	NA	TRBJ1-1	TRBV10-1	TGCGCCAGCTCCCCCAGGGCGGGCACTGAAGCTTTCTTT	CASSPRAGTEAFF
NA	NA	TRBJ1-1	TRBV6-2/TRBV6-3	TGTGCCAGCAGTTTGGGGGGGCTGGGCACTGAAGCTTTCTTT	CASSLGGLGTEAFF
NA	TRBD1	TRBJ1-5	TRBV5-6	TGTGCCAGCACCTCGACAGGGCGGAATCAGCCCCAGCATTTT	CASTSTGRNQPQHF
NA	NA	TRBJ2-7	TRBV9	TGTGCCAGCAGCGTAGGTTCCACCTACGAGCAGTACTTC	CASSVGSTYEQYF
NA	NA	TRBJ2-7	TRBV9	TGTGCCAGCAGCGGGACAGCGGGGCGCTCCTACGAGCAGTACTTC	CASSGTAGRSYEQYF
NA	NA	TRBJ1-3	TRBV28	TGTGCCACCAGACAGGCGCTCGGAAACACCATATATTTT	CATRQALGNTIYF
NA	NA	TRBJ2-7	TRBV6-5	TGTGCCAGCAGCTCGACGACGGCTCCCCCCGGCTTC	CASSSTTAPPGF
NA	NA	TRBJ2-7	TRBV18	TGTGCCAGCTCACCATACCCCCAAGGCGAGCAGTACTTC	CASSPYPQGEQYF
NA	NA	TRBJ2-1	TRBV5-1	TGCGCCAGCAGCCTGATGCCACGGGGTTACAATGAGCAGTTCTTC	CASSLMPRGYNEQFF
NA	NA	TRBJ1-6	TRBV6-5	TGTGCCAGTAAACAGGGTGATAATTCACCCCTCCACTTT	CASKQGDNSPLHF
once	NA	TRBJ2-2	TRBV24-1	TGTGCCACCAGTGATACCACCGGGGAGCTGTTTTTT	CATSDTTGELFF
NA	NA	TRBJ1-5	TRBV5-5	TGTGCCAGCAGCCGCACATTTAACATGGGGGGGTTTAATCAGCCCCAGCATTTT	CASSRTFNMGGFNQPQHF
NA	NA	TRBJ2-1	TRBV7-9	TGTGCCAGCAGCTTACTGGCGGGGAAATCCTACAATGAGCAGTTCTTC	CASSLLAGKSYNEQFF
NA	NA	TRBJ2-6	TRBV30	TGTGCCTGGACAGCTATCTCTGGGGCCAACGTCCTGACTTTC	CAWTAISGANVLTF
NA	TRBD1	TRBJ1-1	TRBV19	TGTGCCAGTAGTCGAGCAGGGGGCACGAACACTGAAGCTTTCTTT	CASSRAGGTNTEAFF
NA	NA	TRBJ2-3	TRBV28	TGTGCCAGCAGTTCGCTCGGGAGGGGGCATGGGGATACGCAGTATTTT	CASSSLGRGHGDTQYF
NA	NA	TRBJ2-1	TRBV27	TGTGCCAGCAGTCCTTCCCGGGCGGTGAACTACAATGAGCAGTTCTTC	CASSPSRAVNYNEQFF
once	TRBD1	TRBJ2-7	TRBV11-2	TGTGCCAGCAGCTCGAACAGGGGCGGACGAGAGCAGTACTTC	CASSSNRGGREQYF
NA	NA	TRBJ1-5	TRBV28	TGTGCCAGCAGACCTCGGGAGCCGACCCAGCCCCAGCATTTT	CASRPREPTQPQHF
NA	TRBD1	TRBJ2-2	TRBV12-5	TGTGCTAGTGGTTTGGGAGCACAGGGGGCTGACACCGGGGAGCTGTTTTTT	CASGLGAQGADTGELFF
NA	NA	TRBJ1-2	TRBV29-1	TGCAGCGTTGTCGGGGGCCCCAACTATGGCTACACCTTC	CSVVGGPNYGYTF
NA	TRBD2	TRBJ2-1	TRBV19	TGTGCCAGTAGGAAACTAGCGGGGTCCTACAATGAGCAGTTCTTC	CASRKLAGSYNEQFF
NA	NA	TRBJ1-6	TRBV28	TGTGCCAGCAGCTCCCCAGGCTCACCCCTCCACTTT	CASSSPGSPLHF
NA	NA	TRBJ2-1	TRBV5-4	TGTGCCAGCAGCCAGGGCCTAGATCGGAATGAGCAGTTCTTC	CASSQGLDRNEQFF
NA	TRBD1	TRBJ1-2	TRBV28	TGTGCCAGCAACACCGGACAGGGCAACTATGGCTACACCTTC	CASNTGQGNYGYTF
NA	TRBD1	TRBJ2-7	TRBV19	TGTGCCAGTAGTAATACCCAGGGACAGGCCTACGAGCAGTACTTC	CASSNTQGQAYEQYF
NA	NA	TRBJ2-5	TRBV5-1	TGCGCCAGCAGCTTGGCCGGGAGCGGTGAGACCCAGTACTTC	CASSLAGSGETQYF
NA	TRBD2	TRBJ2-1	TRBV7-2	TGTGCCAGCAGCTCAAGGACTAGCGGGAACAATGAGCAGTTCTTC	CASSSRTSGNNEQFF
NA	NA	TRBJ1-3	TRBV28	TGTGCCAGCAGTTTAGGGACCGACTCTGGAAACACCATATATTTT	CASSLGTDSGNTIYF
NA	TRBD1	TRBJ2-3	TRBV7-9	TGTGCCAGCAGCACCGGGACAGCTAGCACAGATACGCAGTATTTT	CASSTGTASTDTQYF
NA	NA	TRBJ1-1	TRBV28	TGTGCCAGCAGTCCCACGGAGGACACTGAAGCTTTCTTT	CASSPTEDTEAFF
NA	NA	TRBJ1-3	TRBV21-1	TGTGCCAGCAGCAGGAGCGGACGGTTCTCTGGAAACACCATATATTTT	CASSRSGRFSGNTIYF
NA	NA	TRBJ1-2	TRBV9	TGTGCCAGCAGCTCACGGACAGATGATGGCTACACCTTC	CASSSRTDDGYTF
NA	NA	TRBJ1-4	TRBV21-1	TGTGCCAGCATCTCATCCGGGTGGGTTGAAAAACTGTTTTTT	CASISSGWVEKLFF
NA	NA	TRBJ2-7	TRBV28	TGTGCCAGCAGTTTAGACAATCCCTACGAGCAGTACTTC	CASSLDNPYEQYF
NA	NA	TRBJ2-3	TRBV24-1	TGTGCCACCAGCCGAGGGGGGGCAGGTACAGATACGCAGTATTTT	CATSRGGAGTDTQYF